This TCR beta chain emerged from a study of beta chain features in type 1 diabetes. Overall study results and limits: Insertion counts at VDJ junctions were lower in type 1 diabetes patients, who also showed more deletions there.

Naive, central memory, regulatory and stem cell-like memory cells within the CD4+ compartment were sorted using CD45RO/CCR7/CD25/CD127/CD95/CD27. Post-sort purity exceeded 98% for all sorted populations. There are a few counts of this clone. What it recognizes is unknown. The isolated RNA, all of it, was reverse transcribed, so expressed TCRB transcripts were what got sequenced. Millions of reads, on average, came from each naive, central memory and regulatory T cell sample. Sequencing was performed with immunoSEQ multiplex PCR; in TCRdb, only in-frame clones are kept and a portion is missing. The repertoire holds roughly 150,000 clones, with 7.5% to 10% as singletons. Germline loops: CDR1 LNHNV, CDR2 YYDKDF (reference sequence). After removal of 3 bases from V and 6 bases from J, the junction contained 1 base not matched to a gene. There are 13 residues in the CDR3.

The V and J genes are TRBV15 and TRBJ1-2; 10 nucleotides align to TRBD1. This clonotype was obtained from a woman under 30 in good health. Sequencing was done on a sample of central memory CD4+ T cells from blood. CDR3 amino acids: CATSSGQGDGYTF. The CDR3 bases are TGTGCCACCAGCAGCGGACAGGGGGATGGCTACACCTTC.